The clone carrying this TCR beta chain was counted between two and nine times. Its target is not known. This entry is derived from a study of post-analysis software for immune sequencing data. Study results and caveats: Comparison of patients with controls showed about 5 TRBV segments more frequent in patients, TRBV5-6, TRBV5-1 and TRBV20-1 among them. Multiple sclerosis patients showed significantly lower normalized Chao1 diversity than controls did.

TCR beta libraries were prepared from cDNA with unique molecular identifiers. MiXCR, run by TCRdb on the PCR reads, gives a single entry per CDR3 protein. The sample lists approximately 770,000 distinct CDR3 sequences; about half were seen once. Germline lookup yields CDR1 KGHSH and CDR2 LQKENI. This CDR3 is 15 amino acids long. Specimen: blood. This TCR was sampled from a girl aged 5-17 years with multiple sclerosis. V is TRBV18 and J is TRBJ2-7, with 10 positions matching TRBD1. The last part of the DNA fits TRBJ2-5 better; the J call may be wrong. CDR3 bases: TGTGCCAGCTCACCCAGCGGACAGGGGGGCGAGACCCAGTACTTC. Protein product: CASSPSGQGGETQYF.